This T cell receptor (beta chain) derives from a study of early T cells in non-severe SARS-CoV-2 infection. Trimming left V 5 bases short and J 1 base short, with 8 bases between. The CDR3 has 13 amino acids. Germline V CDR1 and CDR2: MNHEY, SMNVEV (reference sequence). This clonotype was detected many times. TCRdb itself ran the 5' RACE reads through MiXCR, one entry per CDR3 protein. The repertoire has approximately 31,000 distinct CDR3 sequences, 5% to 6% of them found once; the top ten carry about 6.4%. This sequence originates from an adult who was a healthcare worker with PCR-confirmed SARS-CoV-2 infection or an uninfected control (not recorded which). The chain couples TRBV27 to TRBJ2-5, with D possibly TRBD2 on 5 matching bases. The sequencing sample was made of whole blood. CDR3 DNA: TGTGCCAGCAGTACCGCGGGCCAAGAGACCCAGTACTTC. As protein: CASSTAGQETQYF.